These T cell receptor beta chains were read from a single sample in a study of control samples from healthy donors and cancer patients. TCRdb's copy holds only in-frame clones and misses some; the assay was immunoSEQ multiplex PCR. The repertoire has some 95,000 clones, more than 90% of them found once; the top ten carry approximately 3%. The sequencing input was blood. These TCRs come from a human donor in good health. The donor label of this sample is uncertain. Both conserved end residues are part of each CDR3. D genes are given only for firm matches. Only some rows state a clone size, as once, few, many or a class for expanded clones.

v_call	clone_size	j_call	d_call	cdr3_aa	cdr3_nt
TRBV19	NA	TRBJ2-7	NA	CASSSPGSYEQYF	TGTGCCAGTAGTAGCCCGGGGTCCTACGAGCAGTACTTC
TRBV24-1	NA	TRBJ1-3	NA	CATSDPGSGNTIYF	TGTGCCACCAGTGATCCAGGGTCTGGAAACACCATATATTTT
TRBV3-1/TRBV3-2	once	TRBJ1-2	NA	CASSQSLANYGYTF	TGTGCCAGCAGCCAAAGTTTGGCCAACTATGGCTACACCTTC
TRBV28	NA	TRBJ2-3	NA	CASSNRGTDTQYF	TGTGCCAGCAGCAACAGGGGCACAGATACGCAGTATTTT
TRBV27	NA	TRBJ2-3	TRBD1	CASSSPSLKGQGLRDTQYF	TGTGCCAGCAGTAGTCCGAGTTTAAAGGGACAGGGATTAAGGGATACGCAGTATTTT
TRBV27	few	TRBJ1-2	TRBD1	CASSGGQHYGYTF	TGTGCCAGCAGTGGGGGACAGCACTATGGCTACACCTTC
TRBV7-2	NA	TRBJ1-2	NA	CASSSPVSPPRGYTF	TGTGCCAGCAGCTCTCCGGTCTCACCCCCCCGGGGCTACACCTTC
TRBV12-3/TRBV12-4	NA	TRBJ2-2	NA	CASSLNPTGELFF	TGTGCCAGCAGTTTGAATCCAACCGGGGAGCTGTTTTTT
TRBV6-5	NA	TRBJ1-2	NA	CASRGLTGFYGYTF	TGTGCCAGCAGAGGACTTACAGGGTTCTATGGCTACACCTTC
TRBV5-5	NA	TRBJ1-4	TRBD1	CASSTIRDSNEKLFF	TGTGCCAGCAGCACAATCCGGGACAGTAATGAAAAACTGTTTTTT
TRBV12-3/TRBV12-4	once	TRBJ1-1	NA	CASSMVGGTEAFF	TGTGCCAGCAGTATGGTGGGTGGGACTGAAGCTTTCTTT
TRBV20-1	NA	TRBJ1-2	NA	CSARVDYGYTF	TGCAGTGCTAGGGTAGACTATGGCTACACCTTC
TRBV6-5	once	TRBJ2-3	NA	CASHRTGLTDTQYF	TGTGCCAGCCACCGCACAGGGTTGACAGATACGCAGTATTTT
TRBV19	NA	TRBJ1-2	TRBD1	CASSMKTGLGYTF	TGTGCCAGTAGTATGAAGACAGGGCTTGGCTACACCTTC
TRBV7-2	NA	TRBJ2-3	NA	CASSLFGSYTDTQYF	TGTGCCAGCAGCTTATTCGGGTCATACACAGATACGCAGTATTTT
TRBV18	NA	TRBJ1-2	TRBD1	CASSPPGGAVYTF	TGTGCCAGCTCACCACCAGGGGGCGCCGTCTACACCTTC
TRBV30	few	TRBJ1-2	NA	CAWSGGYGYTF	TGTGCCTGGAGTGGGGGGTATGGCTACACCTTC
TRBV6-4	NA	TRBJ2-2	TRBD2	CASSGTSGSIGELFF	TGTGCCAGCAGCGGGACTAGCGGGTCAATCGGGGAGCTGTTTTTT
TRBV19	once	TRBJ2-6	TRBD1	CATKSGGIRSGANVLTF	TGTGCCACCAAGTCAGGGGGCATTCGCTCTGGGGCCAACGTCCTGACTTTC
TRBV3-1/TRBV3-2	NA	TRBJ1-1	NA	CASSQDFGTEAFF	TGTGCCAGCAGCCAAGATTTCGGAACTGAAGCTTTCTTT
TRBV9	few	TRBJ1-4	NA	CASSAQATNEKLFF	TGTGCCAGCAGCGCACAGGCAACTAATGAAAAACTGTTTTTT
TRBV5-1	NA	TRBJ2-1	NA	CASRWADNEQFF	TGCGCCAGCAGATGGGCGGACAATGAGCAGTTCTTC
TRBV25-1	NA	TRBJ1-3	NA	CASSGKIQGSSGNTIYF	TGTGCCAGCAGTGGGAAGATACAGGGAAGCTCTGGAAACACCATATATTTT
TRBV6-4	NA	TRBJ1-2	TRBD1	CASRTGTGGYTF	TGTGCCAGCAGGACCGGGACAGGGGGCTACACCTTC
TRBV30	NA	TRBJ2-7	NA	CAWSFQYEQYF	TGTGCCTGGAGCTTCCAATACGAGCAGTACTTC
TRBV5-5	NA	TRBJ1-6	NA	CASSLRVGDSPLHF	TGTGCCAGCAGCTTGCGCGTTGGGGACTCACCCCTCCACTTT
TRBV14	once	TRBJ1-1	NA	CASSQVWATEAFF	TGTGCCAGCAGCCAAGTTTGGGCCACTGAAGCTTTCTTT
TRBV3-1/TRBV3-2	NA	TRBJ1-1	TRBD1	CASSQRTGRSNTEAFF	TGTGCCAGCAGCCAAAGGACAGGGAGGTCGAACACTGAAGCTTTCTTT
TRBV6-5	few	TRBJ2-3	NA	CASSYRFLRGGDTQYF	TGTGCCAGCAGTTATAGGTTTCTGAGGGGCGGGGATACGCAGTATTTT
TRBV18	NA	TRBJ1-5	NA	CASSPPSGKTYQPQHF	TGTGCCAGCTCACCACCGTCGGGGAAAACCTATCAGCCCCAGCATTTT
TRBV19	once	TRBJ1-6	NA	CASSIPGEISPLHF	TGTGCCAGTAGTATCCCCGGGGAGATTTCACCCCTCCACTTT
TRBV7-9	NA	TRBJ1-5	NA	CASSLMGSNQPQHF	TGTGCCAGCAGCTTAATGGGGTCTAATCAGCCCCAGCATTTT
TRBV24-1	NA	TRBJ2-1	NA	CATSPQGYEQFF	TGTGCCACCAGCCCACAGGGATATGAGCAGTTCTTC
TRBV5-4	few	TRBJ1-4	TRBD1	CASSLRLQGATTNEKLFF	TGTGCCAGCAGCTTAAGATTACAGGGGGCTACAACTAATGAAAAACTGTTTTTT
TRBV10-1	NA	TRBJ1-1	NA	CASSAGSGKTEAFF	TGCGCCAGCAGTGCCGGGTCAGGGAAGACTGAAGCTTTCTTT
TRBV3-1/TRBV3-2	once	TRBJ2-3	TRBD2	CASRHSGGATDTQYF	TGTGCCAGCAGACATAGCGGGGGGGCAACAGATACGCAGTATTTT
TRBV28	once	TRBJ1-5	NA	CASSLGGQYQPQHF	TGTGCCAGCAGTTTAGGGGGCCAGTATCAGCCCCAGCATTTT
TRBV10-3	NA	TRBJ1-1	NA	CAISLKFNTEAFF	TGTGCCATCAGTTTAAAGTTTAACACTGAAGCTTTCTTT
TRBV18	NA	TRBJ2-7	NA	CASSPVLDHEQYF	TGTGCCAGCTCACCCGTTTTGGACCACGAGCAGTACTTC
TRBV2	NA	TRBJ1-2	TRBD1	CASTAPPTGRDRGRRYGYTF	TGTGCCAGCACAGCCCCCCCCACCGGTAGGGACAGGGGGCGACGCTATGGCTACACCTTC
TRBV2	NA	TRBJ1-6	TRBD1	CASSRGTGGNNSPLHF	TGTGCCAGCAGCCGCGGGACAGGTGGGAATAATTCACCCCTCCACTTT
TRBV10-3	NA	TRBJ2-3	TRBD2	CAIVSGGDGTDTQYF	TGTGCCATAGTATCCGGGGGGGACGGCACAGATACGCAGTATTTT
TRBV9	NA	TRBJ1-6	TRBD1	CAGSTGQVNSPLHF	TGTGCCGGCAGCACGGGACAGGTTAATTCACCCCTCCACTTT
TRBV19	NA	TRBJ1-5	NA	CASSIGATNSNQPQHF	TGTGCCAGTAGTATAGGGGCAACTAATAGCAATCAGCCCCAGCATTTT
TRBV13	once	TRBJ2-1	NA	CASSSGGNIHEQFF	TGTGCCAGCAGCTCCGGCGGGAACATCCATGAGCAGTTCTTC
TRBV25-1	NA	TRBJ2-6	NA	CASSADSGANVLTF	TGTGCCAGCAGTGCGGACTCTGGGGCCAACGTCCTGACTTTC
TRBV5-1	NA	TRBJ2-5	TRBD1	CASSLEGQGGAETQYF	TGCGCCAGCAGCTTGGAAGGCCAAGGGGGCGCGGAGACCCAGTACTTC
TRBV4-3	NA	TRBJ2-6	NA	CASSQDYSGANVLTF	TGCGCCAGCAGCCAAGACTACTCTGGGGCCAACGTCCTGACTTTC
TRBV7-8	NA	TRBJ2-5	TRBD1	CASSLVGPGQGATTQYF	TGTGCCAGCAGCTTAGTAGGTCCGGGACAGGGGGCTACGACCCAGTACTTC
TRBV9	NA	TRBJ2-3	NA	CASSVAGVRGRLTDTQYF	TGTGCCAGCAGCGTAGCTGGGGTAAGGGGCCGCTTGACAGATACGCAGTATTTT
TRBV28	NA	TRBJ2-2	TRBD1	CASSPWTGSNTGELFF	TGTGCCAGCAGTCCCTGGACAGGATCGAACACCGGGGAGCTGTTTTTT
TRBV7-2	NA	TRBJ1-6	NA	CASSLGVDSPLHF	TGTGCCAGCAGCTTAGGCGTGGATTCACCCCTCCACTTT
TRBV30	NA	TRBJ2-1	NA	CAWSRGVSSNEQFF	TGTGCCTGGAGCCGGGGAGTTTCTTCCAATGAGCAGTTCTTC
TRBV28	NA	TRBJ1-5	NA	CASSLQGPGENQPQHF	TGTGCCAGCAGTTTACAGGGGCCGGGCGAGAATCAGCCCCAGCATTTT
TRBV6-5	NA	TRBJ1-2	NA	CASSYYSRGEYGYTF	TGTGCCAGCAGTTACTATTCTAGGGGTGAATATGGCTACACCTTC